Listed below are T cell receptor beta chains from one sample, sequenced in a study of technical replicates of blood from a few donors. The protocol was immunoSEQ multiplex PCR, while the TCRdb copy is restricted to in-frame clones and leaves out a portion. The data show approximately 70,000 clones, approximately 97% seen once. The material sequenced was T cells isolated from PBMCs. The receptor source for this set is a human donor in good health. CDR3s include the opening cysteine and the closing phenylalanine or tryptophan. A D gene is named only where the DNA matches it firmly. Some rows have no size entry. The others give once, few or many, or a class for an expanded clone.

D: -; length: 14; size: -; J: TRBJ2-3; V: TRBV4-3; CDR3: CASSQDKRTDTQYF; DNA: TGCGCCAGCAGCCAAGATAAGCGGACAGATACGCAGTATTTT
D: -; length: 15; size: -; J: TRBJ1-3; V: TRBV6-5; CDR3: CASSYSTDSGNTIYF; DNA: TGTGCCAGCAGTTACTCGACAGATTCTGGAAACACCATATATTTT
D: -; length: 15; size: few; J: TRBJ1-5; V: TRBV30; CDR3: CAWSVLGDNNQPQHF; DNA: TGTGCCTGGAGTGTATTGGGGGACAACAATCAGCCCCAGCATTTT
D: -; length: 15; size: -; J: TRBJ2-7; V: TRBV25-1; CDR3: CASSEDLAVPYEQYF; DNA: TGTGCCAGCAGTGAAGATCTAGCAGTCCCCTACGAGCAGTACTTC
D: TRBD1; length: 14; size: -; J: TRBJ1-2; V: TRBV7-6; CDR3: CASSSGTGDYGYTF; DNA: TGTGCCAGCAGCTCCGGGACAGGGGACTATGGCTACACCTTC
D: TRBD1; length: 18; size: -; J: TRBJ2-6; V: TRBV10-1; CDR3: CASSEKGTGEAGANVLTF; DNA: TGCGCCAGCAGTGAAAAAGGGACAGGGGAGGCTGGGGCCAACGTCCTGACTTTC
D: -; length: 15; size: -; J: TRBJ2-1; V: TRBV7-2; CDR3: CASSFYWGPYNEQFF; DNA: TGTGCCAGCAGCTTTTATTGGGGGCCTTACAATGAGCAGTTCTTC
D: TRBD1; length: 15; size: -; J: TRBJ2-7; V: TRBV7-3; CDR3: CASSLTRQGKHEQYF; DNA: TGTGCCAGCAGCTTAACGCGACAGGGGAAACACGAGCAGTACTTC
D: -; length: 13; size: -; J: TRBJ1-1; V: TRBV30; CDR3: CARMGAANTEAFF; DNA: TGTGCCCGGATGGGGGCAGCGAACACTGAAGCTTTCTTT
D: -; length: 13; size: -; J: TRBJ2-7; V: TRBV27; CDR3: CASTSGDQDEQYF; DNA: TGTGCCAGCACTTCGGGAGATCAGGACGAGCAGTACTTC
D: TRBD2; length: 14; size: -; J: TRBJ2-3; V: TRBV5-1; CDR3: CASSLAGGIDTQYF; DNA: TGCGCCAGCAGCTTAGCGGGAGGGATAGATACGCAGTATTTT
D: -; length: 13; size: -; J: TRBJ2-3; V: TRBV2; CDR3: CASTRDLADTQYF; DNA: TGTGCCAGCACCCGGGATCTGGCAGATACGCAGTATTTT
D: TRBD1; length: 21; size: -; J: TRBJ2-1; V: TRBV4-2; CDR3: CASSRQEPGQGVLARMNEQFF; DNA: TGTGCCAGCAGCCGCCAAGAACCGGGACAGGGTGTTCTAGCTAGGATGAATGAGCAGTTCTTC
D: -; length: 10; size: -; J: TRBJ2-2; V: TRBV6-5; CDR3: CASATGELFF; DNA: TGTGCCAGCGCGACCGGGGAGCTGTTTTTT
D: -; length: 11; size: few; J: TRBJ2-3; V: TRBV2; CDR3: CASPLGGTQYF; DNA: TGTGCCAGCCCCTTGGGGGGTACGCAGTATTTT
D: -; length: 12; size: once; J: TRBJ1-1; V: TRBV13; CDR3: CASSNAGPEAFF; DNA: TGTGCCAGCAGCAACGCAGGGCCTGAAGCTTTCTTT
D: -; length: 13; size: -; J: TRBJ2-7; V: TRBV6-6; CDR3: CASRPDSPYEQYF; DNA: TGTGCCAGCAGACCAGACAGCCCCTACGAGCAGTACTTC
D: -; length: 17; size: -; J: TRBJ1-2; V: TRBV7-8; CDR3: CASSNPPYRDTNYGYTF; DNA: TGTGCCAGCAGCAACCCTCCTTACAGGGATACTAACTATGGCTACACCTTC
D: -; length: 11; size: -; J: TRBJ2-7; V: TRBV25-1; CDR3: CASSGAYEQYF; DNA: TGTGCCAGCTCCGGGGCCTACGAGCAGTACTTC
D: -; length: 13; size: -; J: TRBJ2-7; V: TRBV4-1; CDR3: CASSSLDSYEQYF; DNA: TGCGCCAGCAGCTCCCTGGACAGCTACGAGCAGTACTTC
D: -; length: 12; size: -; J: TRBJ1-1; V: TRBV29-1; CDR3: CSVAGTYTEAFF; DNA: TGCAGCGTTGCAGGCACCTACACTGAAGCTTTCTTT
D: TRBD1; length: 16; size: -; J: TRBJ2-1; V: TRBV6-5; CDR3: CASSYWTGAKYNEQFF; DNA: TGTGCCAGCAGTTACTGGACAGGGGCTAAATACAATGAGCAGTTCTTC
D: -; length: 16; size: -; J: TRBJ1-2; V: TRBV27; CDR3: CASSLNRNTANYGYTF; DNA: TGTGCCAGCAGTTTAAACCGGAATACAGCTAACTATGGCTACACCTTC
D: -; length: 16; size: -; J: TRBJ2-1; V: TRBV27; CDR3: CASSLDVSGPYNEQFF; DNA: TGTGCCAGCAGTTTAGATGTCTCTGGCCCCTACAATGAGCAGTTCTTC
D: -; length: 14; size: -; J: TRBJ1-4; V: TRBV5-1; CDR3: CASSFRDSNEKLFF; DNA: TGCGCCAGCAGCTTTCGGGATTCTAATGAAAAACTGTTTTTT
D: -; length: 13; size: -; J: TRBJ2-2; V: TRBV30; CDR3: CAWMAGGFGELFF; DNA: TGTGCCTGGATGGCAGGAGGATTCGGGGAGCTGTTTTTT
D: TRBD1; length: 19; size: -; J: TRBJ2-6; V: TRBV27; CDR3: CASSLPRTGLISGANVLTF; DNA: TGTGCCAGCAGTTTACCGCGGACAGGTCTAATCTCTGGGGCCAACGTCCTGACTTTC
D: TRBD1; length: 15; size: -; J: TRBJ1-5; V: TRBV6-1; CDR3: CASILQGAGNQPQHF; DNA: TGTGCCAGCATTTTACAGGGGGCTGGTAATCAGCCCCAGCATTTT
D: -; length: 14; size: -; J: TRBJ1-1; V: TRBV10-2; CDR3: CASSVDSLYTEAFF; DNA: TGCGCCAGCAGTGTCGACAGCCTATACACTGAAGCTTTCTTT
D: TRBD1; length: 16; size: -; J: TRBJ1-1; V: TRBV14; CDR3: CASSYAGQGPYTEAFF; DNA: TGTGCCAGCAGCTACGCTGGACAGGGCCCATACACTGAAGCTTTCTTT
D: -; length: 13; size: once; J: TRBJ1-1; V: TRBV7-6; CDR3: CASSLGPWTGAFF; DNA: TGTGCCAGCAGCTTAGGGCCCTGGACTGGGGCTTTCTTT
D: TRBD1; length: 16; size: -; J: TRBJ1-1; V: TRBV11-3; CDR3: CASSSGVQGANTEAFF; DNA: TGTGCCAGCAGCTCCGGAGTACAGGGGGCGAACACTGAAGCTTTCTTT
D: -; length: 11; size: -; J: TRBJ1-2; V: TRBV2; CDR3: CASSELYGYTF; DNA: TGTGCCAGCAGTGAACTCTATGGCTACACCTTC
D: -; length: 16; size: -; J: TRBJ2-5; V: TRBV27; CDR3: CASSLLGAGLGETQYF; DNA: TGTGCCAGCAGTTTACTGGGGGCTGGTTTGGGAGAGACCCAGTACTTC
D: -; length: 12; size: -; J: TRBJ2-3; V: TRBV11-2; CDR3: CASSLAPGQQYF; DNA: TGTGCCAGCAGCTTAGCGCCGGGACAGCAGTATTTT
D: TRBD1; length: 15; size: -; J: TRBJ1-2; V: TRBV6-5; CDR3: CASSYSGQELYGYTF; DNA: TGTGCCAGCAGTTACTCGGGACAGGAACTCTATGGCTACACCTTC
D: TRBD2; length: 15; size: -; J: TRBJ2-2; V: TRBV19; CDR3: CASSTSGSSTGELFF; DNA: TGTGCCAGTAGTACGAGCGGGAGTAGCACCGGGGAGCTGTTTTTT
D: -; length: 16; size: -; J: TRBJ2-1; V: TRBV9; CDR3: CASSVGAADTYNEQFF; DNA: TGTGCCAGCAGCGTAGGTGCGGCGGATACCTACAATGAGCAGTTCTTC
D: -; length: 15; size: -; J: TRBJ2-3; V: TRBV2; CDR3: CASSDGLFPTDTQYF; DNA: TGTGCCAGCAGTGATGGGCTATTTCCCACAGATACGCAGTATTTT
D: -; length: 12; size: -; J: TRBJ2-3; V: TRBV2; CDR3: CASRLATDTQYF; DNA: TGTGCCAGCAGGCTAGCAACAGATACGCAGTATTTT
D: TRBD1; length: 14; size: -; J: TRBJ2-7; V: TRBV6-1; CDR3: CASSGGQGPYEQYF; DNA: TGTGCCAGCAGTGGGGGACAGGGCCCCTACGAGCAGTACTTC
D: -; length: 14; size: -; J: TRBJ2-1; V: TRBV19; CDR3: CASTFSWQGGEQFF; DNA: TGTGCCAGTACTTTTTCGTGGCAGGGTGGTGAGCAGTTCTTC
D: -; length: 12; size: -; J: TRBJ1-5; V: TRBV6-1; CDR3: CASSEAGQPQHF; DNA: TGTGCCAGCAGTGAAGCCGGTCAGCCCCAGCATTTT